This record covers a single TCR beta chain. What it binds is unknown. The repertoire was sequenced with immunoSEQ multiplex PCR; TCRdb's copy has only in-frame clones and lacks some. Among tens of thousands of clones listed, 87% were seen once. The sample originates from a study of T cells in localized non-small cell lung cancer. Findings and caveats of the study: The highest T cell clonality was in uninvolved adjacent lung, above tumor. In adjacent lung, a median around 52 of the top 100 tumor clones were found. The study linked higher blood T cell density to longer overall survival. Investigators sequenced only a single tumor region, leaving heterogeneity possible.

The receptor was derived from a male donor aged 60 or over with stage I squamous cell lung carcinoma. This specimen consisted of peripheral blood, obtained before any cancer treatment.

For the CDR3, the DNA is TGCGCCAGCAGTGATTTACTAGCGGGGAACACAGATACGCAGTATTTT. Residues: CASSDLLAGNTDTQYF. The chain employs TRBV10-1 and TRBJ2-3; 10 bases agree with TRBD2. V was pared by 3 bases and J by 2 bases, with 5 bases of the junction left unmatched. This CDR3 has 16 residues. The germline V gene has CDR1 WNHNN and CDR2 SYGVQD (reference sequence).